These 22 T cell receptor beta chains originate from one sample sequenced in a study of shared clonotypes between healthy human individuals. The method was immunoSEQ multiplex PCR; TCRdb's version includes in-frame clones alone and lacks a portion of them. The data contain approximately 2.3 million clones, over 90% of them seen just once; the ten biggest clones take up 0.39%. Material: naive CD4+ T cells from PBMCs. Subset described: CD45RA+ positively selected. The receptors shown here come from a man aged 18 to 30 in good health. Some clones in this sample may be carry-over from other donors' samples.

This chain joins TRBV2 and TRBJ1-4; a weak D match, TRBD1 (6 bases). CDR1 is SNHLY and CDR2 is FYNNEI in the germline V gene. CDR3 length: 15 residues. V lost 0 bases and J lost 8, with 13 bases in between. The CDR3 DNA is TGTGCCAGCAGTGAAGCTTGGACAGTTGGGGAAAAACTGTTTTTT. Translation gives CASSEAWTVGEKLFF. The full variable domain, in which reference TRBV2 and TRBJ1-4 provide the parts outside the CDR3, is EPEVTQTPSHQVTQMGQEVILRCVPISNHLYFYWYRQILGQKVEFLVSFYNNEISEKSEIFDDQFSVERPDGSNFTLKIRSTKLEDSAMYFCASSEAWTVGEKLFFGSGTQLSVL.

In its sample, this clone was seen once. The chain employs TRBV4-2 and TRBJ2-5; 8 bases fit TRBD2. Germline-derived CDR1 and CDR2 are LGHNA and YNFKEQ. The CDR3 runs to 16 residues. After removal of 0 bases from V and 1 base from J, the junction contained 4 bases not matched to a gene. The DNA for the CDR3 is TGTGCCAGCAGCCAAGATAGACTAGCGTCCCAAGAGACCCAGTACTTC. Protein product: CASSQDRLASQETQYF.

The chain couples TRBV6-1 to TRBJ2-2; no definite D call. This CDR3 is 14 amino acids long. Trimming pared 8 bases from V and 6 bases from J, leaving 16 bases between. The germline gives CDR1 MNHNS, CDR2 SASEGT. Written as DNA, the CDR3 is TGTGCCAGCTACCGGACGGCGTCCTCCGGGGAGCTGTTTTTT. This gives the protein CASYRTASSGELFF.

CDR3 sequence reads: CASSGRDRSVVGQPQHF. The CDR3 DNA sequence: TGTGCCAGCAGTGGGCGGGACAGATCAGTAGTGGGTCAGCCCCAGCATTTT. This chain joins TRBV6-1 and TRBJ1-5; 7 nucleotides align to TRBD1. The CDR3 loop spans 17 amino acids. CDR1 and CDR2 (germline): MNHNS, SASEGT. V lost 4 bases, J lost 6 bases, and 15 bases stayed unmatched.

The chain joins TRBV7-3 to TRBJ1-1; D is unresolved. V lost 5 bases and J lost 11, with 12 bases in between. Germline assignment: CDR1 SGHTA and CDR2 FQGTGA. This CDR3 contains 11 residues. In DNA, the CDR3 is TGTGCCAGCAGCCTGTCCCGTCCGGCTTTCTTT. It codes for CASSLSRPAFF.

V usage is TRBV29-1 and J usage is TRBJ2-7, with D uncertain. The CDR3 length is 13 residues. CDR1 SQVTM and CDR2 ANQGSEA come from the germline V gene. CDR3 residues: CVGQAEFEGEQYF. CDR3 DNA: TGCGTTGGGCAGGCGGAATTTGAAGGCGAGCAGTACTTC.

The rearrangement links TRBV5-1 to TRBJ1-4; D gene ambiguous. This CDR3 comprises 16 residues. V dropped 5 bases and J dropped 3 bases, with 17 bases sitting between them. Germline V gives CDR1 SGHRS, CDR2 YFSETQ. The CDR3 nucleotides read TGCGCCAGCAGGGTCGGGAGCGGGTTCCCTAATGAAAAACTGTTTTTT. Translated: CASRVGSGFPNEKLFF.

The chain has TRBV7-2 and TRBJ1-1; D perhaps matches TRBD1 (6 bases). Germline CDR1 SGHTA, CDR2 FQGNSA. The CDR3 runs 17 residues. Trimming took 5 bases from V and 5 from J, leaving 24 bases between them. The CDR3 coding sequence is TGTGCCAGCAGCCAAAGAGGGGGGGAGTCGGCGGATACTGAAGCTTTCTTT. Translating gives CASSQRGGESADTEAFF.

The chain carries TRBV5-1 and TRBJ2-7; perhaps D is TRBD1 or TRBD2 (5 bases each). Germline V gene lookup returns CDR1 SGHRS and CDR2 YFSETQ. The germline V and J ends were trimmed by 0 bases and 6 bases, with 13 bases remaining between them. This CDR3 has 14 amino acids. The CDR3 nucleotides read TGCGCCAGCAGCTTGGCCCCCGCAGGGAGCGAGCAGTACTTC. It translates to CASSLAPAGSEQYF. Variable domain in full (rest from reference TRBV5-1 and TRBJ2-7): KAGVTQTPRYLIKTRGQQVTLSCSPISGHRSVSWYQQTPGQGLQFLFEYFSETQRNKGNFPGRFSGRQFSNSRSEMNVSTLELGDSALYLCASSLAPAGSEQYFGPGTRLTVT.

The chain has TRBV5-6 and TRBJ2-5; TRBD1 is a possible D gene (6 bases). V lost 4 bases and J 4 bases, leaving 11 bases between the germline ends. Germline V gives CDR1 SGHDT, CDR2 YYEEEE. The CDR3 runs 13 residues. CDR3 residues: CASSPTGPETQYF. The CDR3 coding sequence is TGTGCCAGCAGCCCGACAGGCCCAGAGACCCAGTACTTC.

Of note for this clone: Other DNA sequences from this sample encode an identical CDR3 as well. The J gene is TRBJ1-5, the V gene TRBV19, with D perhaps TRBD1 (6 bases). Trimming pared 11 bases from V and 0 bases from J, leaving 14 bases between. Germline V gives CDR1 LNHDA, CDR2 SQIVND (reference sequence). The CDR3 has 14 amino acids. The CDR3 reads CASWGRNSNQPQHF. The CDR3 nucleotides read TGTGCCTCCTGGGGGCGAAATAGCAATCAGCCCCAGCATTTT.

The chain recombines TRBV7-2 with TRBJ2-1, with 9 bases matching TRBD2. Germline V gene lookup returns CDR1 SGHTA and CDR2 FQGNSA. The CDR3 is 15 residues long. The J segment lost 10 bases and the V segment lost 6 bases, leaving 13 bases of the junction unmatched. CDR3 nucleotides: TGTGCCAGCAGGCGACCGGGACTAGCAACGATCGAGCAGTTCTTC. Protein product: CASRRPGLATIEQFF.

For the CDR3, the DNA is TGTGCCAGCAGCGGAATGCCAGGGTCCAACGAGCAGTACTTC. It encodes CASSGMPGSNEQYF. The chain is built from TRBV5-4 and TRBJ2-7; TRBD1 might be the D (5 bases). The CDR3 has 14 residues. Trimming pared 4 bases from V and 5 bases from J, leaving 16 bases between. In germline, CDR1 is SGHNT, CDR2 YYREEE (reference sequence).

The chain links TRBV2 to TRBJ2-5; 11 bases agree with TRBD2. Trimming at V came to 7 bases and at J to 5 bases, leaving 6 bases not matched to a gene. The germline V gene encodes CDR1 SNHLY and CDR2 FYNNEI. The CDR3 is 14 amino acids. The CDR3 DNA sequence: TGTGCCAGCAATGTAGCGGGAGGGGGGGAGACCCAGTACTTC. Its protein product is CASNVAGGGETQYF.

Note on this clone: The sample contains more than one DNA sequence encoding this CDR3. The V and J genes are TRBV9 and TRBJ1-1; 8 bases align to TRBD1. This CDR3 has 15 residues. Germline lookup yields CDR1 SGDLS and CDR2 YYNGEE. V was clipped by 0 bases and J by 1 base; unmatched bases: 2. CDR3 sequence reads: CASSVDGQGNTEAFF. For the CDR3, the DNA is TGTGCCAGCAGCGTAGACGGACAGGGGAACACTGAAGCTTTCTTT.

The chain couples TRBV7-7 to TRBJ2-2; a weak D match, TRBD2 (6 bases). Germline values: CDR1 SSHAT, CDR2 FNYEAQ (reference sequence). Trimming shortened V by 5 bases and J by 1 base, and 11 bases separated the two germline ends. The CDR3 spans 15 residues. CDR3 sequence reads: CASSRAGVNTGELFF. DNA for the CDR3: TGTGCCAGCAGCCGAGCGGGCGTGAACACCGGGGAGCTGTTTTTT. The variable domain in full, with the rest retrieved from reference TRBV7-7 and TRBJ2-2, is GAGVSQSPRYKVTKRGQDVTLRCDPISSHATLYWYQQALGQGPEFLTYFNYEAQPDKSGLPSDRFSAERPEGSISTLTIQRTEQRDSAMYRCASSRAGVNTGELFFGEGSRLTVL.

The chain joins TRBV2 to TRBJ1-1; no definite D call. V was shortened by 3 bases and J by 0 bases, with 8 bases between the two germline ends. Germline lookup yields CDR1 SNHLY and CDR2 FYNNEI. CDR3 length: 14 residues. The DNA for the CDR3 is TGTGCCAGCAGTGACTACATCATGAACACTGAAGCTTTCTTT. Translation: CASSDYIMNTEAFF.

Note on this clone: Other nucleotide sequences from this sample produce the same CDR3. The rearrangement uses TRBV28 and TRBJ1-5; the D gene is possibly TRBD1 (5 bases). The CDR3 loop spans 15 amino acids. V dropped 5 bases and J dropped 0 bases, with 11 bases sitting between them. Germline V lookup: CDR1 MDHEN, CDR2 SYDVKM. The chain's CDR3 is CASSRGPYSNQPQHF. The CDR3 DNA reads as TGTGCCAGCAGTCGGGGACCTTATAGCAATCAGCCCCAGCATTTT.

The CDR3 here is CASSQETLSEKLFF. The DNA of the CDR3 is TGTGCCAGCAGCCAAGAAACACTTTCTGAAAAACTGTTTTTT. The rearrangement uses TRBV7-2 and TRBJ1-4; D is ambiguous. The CDR3 loop spans 14 amino acids. V lost 5 bases and J lost 7, with 14 bases in between. Germline CDR1 and CDR2: SGHTA and FQGNSA. Using reference TRBV7-2 and TRBJ1-4 for the parts outside the CDR3, the full variable domain is GAGVSQSPSNKVTEKGKDVELRCDPISGHTALYWYRQSLGQGLEFLIYFQGNSAPDKSGLPSDRFSAERTGGSVSTLTIQRTQQEDSAVYLCASSQETLSEKLFFGSGTQLSVL.

The V gene is TRBV29-1, the J gene TRBJ2-3; 7 positions agree with TRBD2. The germline V gene has CDR1 SQVTM and CDR2 ANQGSEA. The CDR3 covers 14 residues. With V trimmed by 6 bases and J by 0 bases, 6 bases remained unmatched. The CDR3 region is CSVPSGVSTDTQYF. CDR3 in DNA: TGCAGCGTACCCAGCGGGGTAAGCACAGATACGCAGTATTTT.

The CDR3 nucleotides read TGCGCCAGCAGTCAATATGGACAGGGACAGAGCTACGAGCAGTACTTC. Protein product: CASSQYGQGQSYEQYF. This chain joins TRBV23-1 and TRBJ2-7; 8 nucleotides match TRBD1. TRBV23-1 is identified as an open reading frame with a role that is uncertain. J was trimmed by 3 bases and V by 1 base; bases with no gene match: 8. The CDR3 totals 16 residues.

The rearrangement links TRBV5-1 to TRBJ1-4, with a tentative D call TRBD1 (6 bases). The CDR3 loop spans 16 amino acids. Deletions cut 4 bases from V and 2 bases from J, with 15 bases between. The germline V gene encodes CDR1 SGHRS and CDR2 YFSETQ. The CDR3: CASSPRTVSTNEKLFF. CDR3 sequence (DNA): TGCGCCAGCAGCCCTCGGACAGTTTCCACTAATGAAAAACTGTTTTTT.